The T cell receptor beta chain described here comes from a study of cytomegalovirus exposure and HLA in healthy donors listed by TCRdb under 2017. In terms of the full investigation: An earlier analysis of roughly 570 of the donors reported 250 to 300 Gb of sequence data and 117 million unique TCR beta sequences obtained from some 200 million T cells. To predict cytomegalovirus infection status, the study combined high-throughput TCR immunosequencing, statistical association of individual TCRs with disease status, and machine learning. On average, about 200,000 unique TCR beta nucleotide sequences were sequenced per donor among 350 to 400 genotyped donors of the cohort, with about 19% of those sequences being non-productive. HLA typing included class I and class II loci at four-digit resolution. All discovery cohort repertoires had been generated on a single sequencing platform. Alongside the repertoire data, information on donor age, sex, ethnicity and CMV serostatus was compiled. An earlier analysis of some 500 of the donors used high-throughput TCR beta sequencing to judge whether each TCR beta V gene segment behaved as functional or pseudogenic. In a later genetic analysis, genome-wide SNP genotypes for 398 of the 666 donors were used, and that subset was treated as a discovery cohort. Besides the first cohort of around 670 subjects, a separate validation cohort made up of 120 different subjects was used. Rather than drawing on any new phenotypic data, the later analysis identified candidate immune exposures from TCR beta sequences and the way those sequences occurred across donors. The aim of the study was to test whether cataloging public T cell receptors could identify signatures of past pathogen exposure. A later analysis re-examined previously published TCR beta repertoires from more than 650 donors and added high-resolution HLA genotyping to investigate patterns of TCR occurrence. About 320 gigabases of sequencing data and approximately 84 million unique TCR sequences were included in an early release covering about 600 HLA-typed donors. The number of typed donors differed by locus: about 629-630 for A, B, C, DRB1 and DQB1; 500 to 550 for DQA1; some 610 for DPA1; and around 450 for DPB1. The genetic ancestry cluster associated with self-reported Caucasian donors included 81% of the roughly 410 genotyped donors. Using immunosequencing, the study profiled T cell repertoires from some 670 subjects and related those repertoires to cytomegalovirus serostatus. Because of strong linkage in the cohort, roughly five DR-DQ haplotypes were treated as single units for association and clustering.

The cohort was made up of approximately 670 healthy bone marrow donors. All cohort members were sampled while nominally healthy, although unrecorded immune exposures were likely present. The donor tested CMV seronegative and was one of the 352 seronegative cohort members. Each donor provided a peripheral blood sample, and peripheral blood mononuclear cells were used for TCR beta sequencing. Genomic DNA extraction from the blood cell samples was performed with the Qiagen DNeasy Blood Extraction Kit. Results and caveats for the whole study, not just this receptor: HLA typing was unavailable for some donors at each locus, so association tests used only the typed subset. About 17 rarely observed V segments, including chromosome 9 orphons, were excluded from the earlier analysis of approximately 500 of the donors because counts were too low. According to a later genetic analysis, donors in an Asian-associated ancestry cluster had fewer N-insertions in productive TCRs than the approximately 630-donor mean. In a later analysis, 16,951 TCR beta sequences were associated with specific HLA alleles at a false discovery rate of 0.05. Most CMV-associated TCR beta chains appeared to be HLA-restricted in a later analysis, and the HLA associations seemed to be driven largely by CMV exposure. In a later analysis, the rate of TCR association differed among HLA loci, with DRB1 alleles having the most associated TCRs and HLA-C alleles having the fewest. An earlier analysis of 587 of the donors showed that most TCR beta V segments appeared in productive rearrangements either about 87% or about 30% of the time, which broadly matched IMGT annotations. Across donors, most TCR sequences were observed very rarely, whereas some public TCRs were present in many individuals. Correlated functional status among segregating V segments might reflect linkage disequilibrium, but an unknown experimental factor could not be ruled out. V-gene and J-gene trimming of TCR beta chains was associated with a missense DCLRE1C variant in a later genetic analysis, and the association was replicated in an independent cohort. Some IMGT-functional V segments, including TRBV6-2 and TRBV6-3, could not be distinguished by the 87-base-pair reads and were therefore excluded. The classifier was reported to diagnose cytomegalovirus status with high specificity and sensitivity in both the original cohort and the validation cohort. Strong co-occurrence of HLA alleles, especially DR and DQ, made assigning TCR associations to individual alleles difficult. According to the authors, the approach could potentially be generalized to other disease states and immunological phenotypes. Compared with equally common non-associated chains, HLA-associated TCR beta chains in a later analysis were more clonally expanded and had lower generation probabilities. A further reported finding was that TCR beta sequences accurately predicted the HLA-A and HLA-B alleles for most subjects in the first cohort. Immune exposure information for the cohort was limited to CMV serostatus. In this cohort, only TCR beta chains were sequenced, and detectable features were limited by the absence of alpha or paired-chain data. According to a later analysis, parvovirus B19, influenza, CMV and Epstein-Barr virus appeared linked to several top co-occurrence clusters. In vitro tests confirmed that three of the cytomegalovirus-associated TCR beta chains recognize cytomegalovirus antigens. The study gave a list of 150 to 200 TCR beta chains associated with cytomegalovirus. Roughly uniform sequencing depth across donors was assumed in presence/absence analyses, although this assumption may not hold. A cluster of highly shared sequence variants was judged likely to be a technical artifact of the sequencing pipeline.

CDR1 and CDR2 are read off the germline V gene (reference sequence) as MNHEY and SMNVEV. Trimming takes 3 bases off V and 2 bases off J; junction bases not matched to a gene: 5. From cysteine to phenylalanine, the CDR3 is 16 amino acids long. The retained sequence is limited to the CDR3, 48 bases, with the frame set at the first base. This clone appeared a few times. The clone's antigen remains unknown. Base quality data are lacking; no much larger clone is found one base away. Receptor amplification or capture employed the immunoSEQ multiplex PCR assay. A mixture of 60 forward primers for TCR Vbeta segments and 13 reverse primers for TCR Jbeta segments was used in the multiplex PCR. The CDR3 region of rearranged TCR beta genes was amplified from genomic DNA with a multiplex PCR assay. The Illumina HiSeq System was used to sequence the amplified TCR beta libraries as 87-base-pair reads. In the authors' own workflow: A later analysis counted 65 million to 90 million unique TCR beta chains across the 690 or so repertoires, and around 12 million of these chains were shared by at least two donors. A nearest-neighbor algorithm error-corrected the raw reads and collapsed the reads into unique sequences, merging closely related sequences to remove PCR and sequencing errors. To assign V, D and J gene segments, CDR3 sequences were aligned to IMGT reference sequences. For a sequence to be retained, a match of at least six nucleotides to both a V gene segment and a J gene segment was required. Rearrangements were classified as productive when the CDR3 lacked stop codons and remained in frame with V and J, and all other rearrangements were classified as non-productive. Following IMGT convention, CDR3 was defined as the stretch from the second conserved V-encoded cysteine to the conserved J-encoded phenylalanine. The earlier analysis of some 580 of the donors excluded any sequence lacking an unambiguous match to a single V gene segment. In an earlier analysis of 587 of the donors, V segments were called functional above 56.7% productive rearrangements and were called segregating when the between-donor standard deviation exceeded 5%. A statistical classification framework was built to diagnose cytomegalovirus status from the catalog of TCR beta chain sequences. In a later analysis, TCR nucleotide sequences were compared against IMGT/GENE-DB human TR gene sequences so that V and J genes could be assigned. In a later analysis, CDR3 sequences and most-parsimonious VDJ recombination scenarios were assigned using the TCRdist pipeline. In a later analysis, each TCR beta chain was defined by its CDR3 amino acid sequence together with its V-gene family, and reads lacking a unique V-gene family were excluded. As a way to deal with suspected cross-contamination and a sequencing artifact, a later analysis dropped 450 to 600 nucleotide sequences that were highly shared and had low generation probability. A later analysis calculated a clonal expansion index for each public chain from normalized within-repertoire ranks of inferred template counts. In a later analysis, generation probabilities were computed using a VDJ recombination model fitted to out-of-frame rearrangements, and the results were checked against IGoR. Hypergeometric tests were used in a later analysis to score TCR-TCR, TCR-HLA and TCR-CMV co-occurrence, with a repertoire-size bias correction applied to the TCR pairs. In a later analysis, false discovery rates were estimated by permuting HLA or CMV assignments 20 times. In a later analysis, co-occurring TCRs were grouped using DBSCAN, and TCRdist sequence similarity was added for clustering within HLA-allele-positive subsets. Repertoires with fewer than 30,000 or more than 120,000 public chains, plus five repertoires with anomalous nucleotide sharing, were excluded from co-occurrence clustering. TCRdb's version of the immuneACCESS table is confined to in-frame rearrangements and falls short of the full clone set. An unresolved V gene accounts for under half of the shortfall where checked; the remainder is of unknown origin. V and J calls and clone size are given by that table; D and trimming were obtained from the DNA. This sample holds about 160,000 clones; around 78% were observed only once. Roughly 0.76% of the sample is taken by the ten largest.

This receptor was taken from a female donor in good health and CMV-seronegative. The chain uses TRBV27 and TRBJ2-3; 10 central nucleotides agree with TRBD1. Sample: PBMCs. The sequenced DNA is TGTGCCAGCAGTTTGGGGACAGGGGTGGTCACAGATACGCAGTATTTT. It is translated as CASSLGTGVVTDTQYF.